Reported below is one TCR beta chain. Its antigen is undetermined. These data are taken from a study of T cell responses to AZD1222 COVID-19 vaccine. Only in-frame clones appear in the TCRdb table, and some are missing; sequencing was by immunoSEQ multiplex PCR. The sample records 140,000 to 150,000 clones, 91% being singletons. Study-wide results and caveats: Donors were chiefly white British, with a greater number of females, and clonal diversity was perhaps underestimated.

The CDR3 totals 13 residues. Germline CDR1 SQVTM, CDR2 ANQGSEA. V was shortened by 5 bases and J by 8 bases, with 16 bases between the two germline ends. The sample in question was peripheral blood, obtained on day 0 of AZD1222 vaccination. The chain employs TRBV29-1 and TRBJ2-1; D remains unclear. This sequence originates from an adult in good health. The CDR3 DNA reads as TGCAGCGTTTCCGTGACGGTCTGGGATGAGCAGTTCTTC. Residues: CSVSVTVWDEQFF.